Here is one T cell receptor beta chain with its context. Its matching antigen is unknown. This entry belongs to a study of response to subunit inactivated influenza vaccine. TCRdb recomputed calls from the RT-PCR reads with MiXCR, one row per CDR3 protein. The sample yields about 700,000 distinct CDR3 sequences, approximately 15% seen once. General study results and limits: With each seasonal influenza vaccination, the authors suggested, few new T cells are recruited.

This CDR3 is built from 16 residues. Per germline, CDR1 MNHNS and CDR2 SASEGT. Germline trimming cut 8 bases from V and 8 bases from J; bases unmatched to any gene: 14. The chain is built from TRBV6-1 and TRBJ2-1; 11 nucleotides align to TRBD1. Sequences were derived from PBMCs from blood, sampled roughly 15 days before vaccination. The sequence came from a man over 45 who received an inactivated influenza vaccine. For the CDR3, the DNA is TGTGCCAGCTGTCCCTGGTTGGGACAGGGGGGTGATGAGCAGTTCTTC. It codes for CASCPWLGQGGDEQFF.